The rows below give T cell receptor beta chains drawn from one sample of a study of Ad26.COV2.S vaccination and SARS-CoV-2 variants. Repertoires were generated with immunoSEQ multiplex PCR, while TCRdb's copy carries only in-frame clones and drops some. In the table there are some 640,000 clones, around 92% of which are singletons. The sequencing used peripheral blood, collected in a trial of Ad26.COV2.S vaccine versus placebo. These receptors all come from a person aged 18 to 59 who received the Ad26.COV2.S COVID-19 vaccine or a placebo. Each CDR3 is given with its conserved first and last residue. A D gene is named only where the DNA matches it firmly. Not all rows give a size; the values are once, few, many and, for expanded clones, a class.

>TRBD1|TRBV6-5|-|14|TRBJ1-6
TGTGCCAGCACGGGGGACAGGGGTGATTCACCCCTCCACTTT
CASTGDRGDSPLHF
>-|TRBV6-4|-|16|TRBJ2-7
TGTGCCAGCAGTGACCCCCGCCGCAGGAGCTCCTACGAGCAGTACTTC
CASSDPRRRSSYEQYF
>-|TRBV24-1|-|14|TRBJ2-3
TGTGCCACCAGGAGCGGTTCTAGCACAGATACGCAGTATTTT
CATRSGSSTDTQYF
>-|TRBV7-2|-|14|TRBJ2-7
TGTGCCAGCAGCCTACCGGCAGGGTCCTACGAGCAGTACTTC
CASSLPAGSYEQYF
>-|TRBV4-1|-|13|TRBJ1-1
TGCGCCAGCAGCCAAGAACGGAACACTGAAGCTTTCTTT
CASSQERNTEAFF
>-|TRBV18|-|16|TRBJ1-1
TGTGCCAGCTCACCGTACAGGGATGGAATGAACACTGAAGCTTTCTTT
CASSPYRDGMNTEAFF
>-|TRBV10-3|-|16|TRBJ1-4
TGTGCCATCAGTGGGGCCATGGGAGGGGGAAATGAAAAACTGTTTTTT
CAISGAMGGGNEKLFF
>-|TRBV5-1|-|16|TRBJ2-5
TGCGCCAGCAGCTTGGGGTCGATTGGAGGGCCCGAGACCCAGTACTTC
CASSLGSIGGPETQYF
>-|TRBV9|-|16|TRBJ1-2
TGTGCCAGCAGCGTCACCGCCGGCGGGGGGAACTATGGCTACACCTTC
CASSVTAGGGNYGYTF
>-|TRBV3-1/TRBV3-2|few|14|TRBJ2-7
TGTGCCAGCAGCCAAGACGTCAGAGGGTACGAGCAGTACTTC
CASSQDVRGYEQYF
>-|TRBV18|few|15|TRBJ2-7
TGTGCCAGCTCACCAGGGACATCCAGCTCCTACGAGCAGTACTTC
CASSPGTSSSYEQYF
>TRBD2|TRBV5-4|few|18|TRBJ2-2
TGTGCCAGCAGCTTATGGCTAGCGGGGGGCGTTGGCACCGGGGAGCTGTTTTTT
CASSLWLAGGVGTGELFF
>-|TRBV19|-|13|TRBJ2-1
TGTGCCACCAGTATTCGGATGTACAATGAGCAGTTCTTC
CATSIRMYNEQFF
>TRBD2|TRBV24-1|-|16|TRBJ2-5
TGTGCCACCAGTGATCGGCTAGCGGGGTACCAAGAGACCCAGTACTTC
CATSDRLAGYQETQYF
>-|TRBV7-2|few|14|TRBJ1-2
TGTGCCAGCAGCACACGACCGGGAACAAGAGGCTACACCTTC
CASSTRPGTRGYTF
>-|TRBV27|-|14|TRBJ1-2
TGTGCCAGCAGCCCTACCCCCGGGGACTATGGCTACACCTTC
CASSPTPGDYGYTF
>-|TRBV5-1|-|14|TRBJ2-2
TGCGCCAGCAGAAGAGCGGATCGTACCGGGGAGCTGTTTTTT
CASRRADRTGELFF
>-|TRBV7-9|-|13|TRBJ1-3
TGTGCCAGCAGCTTGGATTGGGGGCGATGGGAATATTTT
CASSLDWGRWEYF
>-|TRBV27|-|17|TRBJ1-6
TGTGCCAGCAGCACAGGACCCAAGGACTCCTATAATTCACCCCTCCACTTT
CASSTGPKDSYNSPLHF
>TRBD2|TRBV7-2|-|15|TRBJ2-7
TGTGCCAGCAGCTTAGGGGACTACTCCCTTCGGGGGCAGTACTTC
CASSLGDYSLRGQYF
>TRBD2|TRBV4-2|-|17|TRBJ2-7
TGTGCCAGCAGACAGGACTTTAGCGGGAGGGCCTCCTACGAGCAGTACTTC
CASRQDFSGRASYEQYF
>-|TRBV29-1|-|13|TRBJ1-2
TGCAGCGCCATATCCTCAGTAGACTATGGCTACACCTTC
CSAISSVDYGYTF
>TRBD2|TRBV3-1/TRBV3-2|once|15|TRBJ2-7
TGTGCCAGCAGCCAAGACCCCGGGGGGTACTACGAGCAGTACTTC
CASSQDPGGYYEQYF
>-|TRBV6-5|-|15|TRBJ2-7
TGTGCCAGCAGTTGGTCCGGGCAGGGAGCCTACGAGCAGTACTTC
CASSWSGQGAYEQYF
>TRBD1|TRBV6-2/TRBV6-3|-|16|TRBJ2-5
TGTGCCAGCAGTTTGACCCGGGACAGCCGCCAAGAGACCCAGTACTTC
CASSLTRDSRQETQYF
>-|TRBV6-6|-|14|TRBJ1-6
TGTGCCAGCCATACCCCCGGGCAGGATTCACCCCTCCACTTT
CASHTPGQDSPLHF
>-|TRBV4-1|once|14|TRBJ1-2
TGCGCCAGCAGCCAAGATCCCGGTTCATATGGCTACACCTTC
CASSQDPGSYGYTF
>-|TRBV11-2|-|13|TRBJ1-2
TGTGCCAGCAGCTTAGACAGGAGCTATGGCTACACCTTC
CASSLDRSYGYTF
>-|TRBV6-5|-|15|TRBJ2-2
TGTGCCAGCAGTCGGGACACCCAGAACACCGGGGAGCTGTTTTTT
CASSRDTQNTGELFF
>-|TRBV5-1|-|16|TRBJ1-4
TGCGCCAGCAGCTTGGACGGATCTAGGGTGGTTGAAAAACTGTTTTTT
CASSLDGSRVVEKLFF
>-|TRBV2|-|13|TRBJ1-5
TGTGCCAGCAGTGCGACTGTTACCCAGCCCCAGCATTTT
CASSATVTQPQHF
>-|TRBV5-1|-|13|TRBJ1-2
TGCGCCAGCAGCTTTGGGGGGTATGTTGGCTACACCTTC
CASSFGGYVGYTF
>TRBD1|TRBV4-1|-|16|TRBJ2-2
TGCGCCAGCAGCCGGCAGACAGGGGGTGACACCGGGGAGCTGTTTTTT
CASSRQTGGDTGELFF
>-|TRBV4-3|-|17|TRBJ2-1
TGCGCCAGCAGCCAAGATCTCGGGACGTACTCCTACAATGAGCAGTTCTTC
CASSQDLGTYSYNEQFF
>-|TRBV30|-|15|TRBJ1-1
TGTGCCTGGAACAAACCCGGGGACCGGAACACTGAAGCTTTCTTT
CAWNKPGDRNTEAFF
>TRBD1|TRBV5-5|-|20|TRBJ2-1
TGTGCCAGCAGCCTACTTTCGGGACAGGTTTATTACAGCTCCTACAATGAGCAGTTCTTC
CASSLLSGQVYYSSYNEQFF
>-|TRBV2|once|13|TRBJ1-2
TGTGCCAGCAACCCTCCAGAAAACTATGGCTACACCTTC
CASNPPENYGYTF
>-|TRBV24-1|-|14|TRBJ2-5
TGTGCCACCAGGGACGGGTCAGGGGAAGAGACCCAGTACTTC
CATRDGSGEETQYF
>TRBD1|TRBV7-9|-|13|TRBJ2-1
TGTGCCAGCAGCCTGGGACAGGTCAATGAGCAGTTCTTC
CASSLGQVNEQFF
>-|TRBV4-3|-|14|TRBJ1-1
TGCGCCAGCAGCCCTTCTGCGATGAACACTGAAGCTTTCTTT
CASSPSAMNTEAFF
>TRBD1|TRBV7-9|-|18|TRBJ1-4
TGTGCCAGCAGCTTACCCCCGGGACAGAGCCCAACTAATGAAAAACTGTTTTTT
CASSLPPGQSPTNEKLFF
>-|TRBV4-2|once|16|TRBJ1-2
TGTGCCAGCAGCCTATCCCCCCAGGGAATGGACTATGGCTACACCTTC
CASSLSPQGMDYGYTF
>-|TRBV20-1|-|11|TRBJ1-6
TGCAGTGCTTCGCCCGGGGGGGCCCTCCACTTT
CSASPGGALHF
>TRBD1|TRBV18|-|16|TRBJ2-3
TGTGCCAGCTCACCCTCCGGGACAGGGAGGGCAGATACGCAGTATTTT
CASSPSGTGRADTQYF